This TCR beta chain was captured by sequencing in a study of CXCR3-negative and CXCR3-positive naive CD8 T cells. Findings and caveats of the study: Within a donor, both naive subsets shared TRBV-TRBJ usage, unlike memory cells. Across naive subsets, surface CD5 expression was comparable, and TCR strength was inferred from properties of the TRB CDR3.

Concerning this clonotype itself: Its antigen is currently unknown.

The CDR3 totals 14 residues. The germline V gene encodes CDR1 SQVTM and CDR2 ANQGSEA. Triplicate sorting captured approximately 290,000 cells each from every CD8+ T cell subset. Naivety in CD8+ T cells corresponded to a CD45RO-CCR7+CD27+CD95- phenotype. Carrying UMI labels, the TRB cDNA libraries were prepared through 5' RACE. From its re-call of the 5' RACE reads, TCRdb lists each CDR3 protein once, without DNA. This listing includes 130,000 or so distinct CDR3 sequences. V and J are TRBV29-1 and TRBJ2-1; TCRdb selects TRBD2, and the lack of DNA leaves this call unchecked. This sequence originates from a human donor in good health. Some clones in this sample may be carry-over from other donors' samples. Sample: naive CXCR3- CD8+ T cells from blood. Subset noted: CD45RO-CCR7+CD27+CD95- naive CD8+ T cells lacking CXCR3 (TNR3-). CDR3 loop: CSVELAGGEYEQFF.